These 8 T cell receptor beta chains originate from one sample sequenced in a study of radiotherapy plus CTLA-4 blockade in lung cancer. TCRdb's copy holds only in-frame clones and misses some; the assay was immunoSEQ multiplex PCR. The sample carries around 70,000 clones, about 80% recorded once. The starting material was peripheral blood, obtained from a patient treated with radiotherapy plus ipilimumab. These TCRs come from a human donor with non-small cell lung cancer who had a partial response to radiotherapy plus ipilimumab.

The gene calls are TRBV10-3 and TRBJ2-1, with 13 bases fitting TRBD2. Germline V lookup: CDR1 ENHRY, CDR2 SYGVKD. With 4 bases clipped from V and 5 bases from J, the junction kept 8 bases outside the gene matches. This CDR3 region has 17 residues. The CDR3 sequence is CAISGAGTSGTDNEQFF. In nucleotides, the CDR3 is TGTGCCATCAGTGGCGCCGGGACTAGCGGGACGGACAATGAGCAGTTCTTC.

The chain is built from TRBV6-5 and TRBJ2-7; TRBD1 matches at 10 bases. This CDR3 spans 16 amino acids. V gave up 0 bases and J gave up 3 bases; unmatched junction bases: 5. Germline CDR1 is MNHEY and CDR2 is SVGAGI. The CDR3 here is CASSYSRQGAFYEQYF. The CDR3 nucleotides read TGTGCCAGCAGTTACTCGCGACAGGGGGCTTTCTACGAGCAGTACTTC.

In this sample, this clone turned up once. The gene calls are TRBV18 and TRBJ1-4; possible D gene TRBD1, 5 bases. The V end was cut by 2 bases, the J end by 0 bases, with 10 bases between. Germline CDR1 reads KGHSH; CDR2 reads LQKENI. The CDR3 runs 16 residues. The CDR3 sequence is CASSPSGPATNEKLFF. In DNA, the CDR3 is TGTGCCAGCTCACCATCAGGGCCCGCAACTAATGAAAAACTGTTTTTT.

The chain couples TRBV30 to TRBJ2-4, with D unresolved. The length of the CDR3 is 16 residues. CDR1 is GTSNPN and CDR2 is SVGIG in the germline V gene (reference sequence). The V end lost 4 bases, the J end lost 0 bases, and 16 bases lay between the germline ends. Here the CDR3 DNA reads TGTGCCTGGACGACTCCTCGGGTTTCAGCCAAAAACATTCAGTACTTC. It translates to CAWTTPRVSAKNIQYF.

V gene TRBV4-1 combines with J gene TRBJ1-3; TRBD1 is a possible D gene (5 bases). CDR1 MGHRA and CDR2 YSYEKL come from the germline V gene. V was trimmed by 4 bases and J by 0 bases, leaving 16 bases between them. The length of the CDR3 is 17 residues. CDR3 DNA: TGCGCCAGCAGCCCCAAATTGGAGGGGCACTCTGGAAACACCATATATTTT. Its translation is CASSPKLEGHSGNTIYF.

For this clone: One end of the junction does not line up with germline, which may come from a read error. This sequence joins TRBV5-4 and TRBJ2-5; 9 nucleotides line up with TRBD2. Germline CDR1 and CDR2: SGHNT and YYREEE (reference sequence). The CDR3 loop spans 14 amino acids. The CDR3 nucleotides read TGTGCCGCGAGCGGGAGGCCATTACAAGAAACCCAGTACTTC. It yields the protein CAASGRPLQETQYF.

The V call is TRBV27, the J call TRBJ2-7; 8 bases are shared with TRBD1. Germline-derived CDR1 and CDR2 are MNHEY and SMNVEV (reference sequence). The CDR3 is 18 amino acids. J lost 1 base, V lost 4 bases, and 15 bases had no gene match. In DNA, the CDR3 is TGTGCCAGCAGTTCAAGGATTTACGGAACAGGGGGATCCTACGAGCAGTACTTC. Translated: CASSSRIYGTGGSYEQYF.

The table lists this clone with a count of one. The chain recombines TRBV9 with TRBJ1-4; D unresolved. The germline gives CDR1 SGDLS, CDR2 YYNGEE. CDR3 length equals 14 residues. The germline V and J ends were trimmed by 5 bases and 2 bases, with 10 bases remaining between them. This CDR3 reads CASRHRATNEKLFF. In nucleotides, the CDR3 is TGTGCCAGCAGACACCGTGCTACTAATGAAAAACTGTTTTTT.